Sequencing of this T cell receptor (beta chain) was carried out in a study of monozygotic twins with cystic fibrosis. Study background: Roughly 3.3 micrograms of fragmented DNA underwent about 15 PCR cycles for library preparation. Study-wide results and caveats: Median Simpson clonality of approximately 0.0088 suggested naive T cells predominated. In 13 of 16 pairs, V gene usage was closest to the co-twin's.

Assay used: immunoSEQ multiplex PCR; TCRdb lists only in-frame clones, some missing. The sample contains 32,000 or so clones, about 92% of which appear only once. The CDR3 totals 13 residues. V dropped 10 bases and J dropped 0 bases, with 11 bases sitting between them. Germline V gene lookup returns CDR1 LNHDA and CDR2 SQIVND (reference sequence). Comments on this clone: No antigen is known for it.

The chain combines TRBV19 with TRBJ2-3, with D perhaps TRBD2 (6 bases). The specimen sequenced was blood. The clonotype was recovered from a girl aged 2-10 years with cystic fibrosis. Written as DNA, the CDR3 is TGTGCCACCAGTAGCGGTAGCACAGATACGCAGTATTTT. This gives the protein CATSSGSTDTQYF. Complete variable domain (other parts from reference TRBV19 and TRBJ2-3): DGGITQSPKYLFRKEGQNVTLSCEQNLNHDAMYWYRQDPGQGLRLIYYSQIVNDFQKGDIAEGYSVSREKKESFPLTVTSAQKNPTAFYLCATSSGSTDTQYFGPGTRLTVL.